What follows is one T cell receptor beta chain and its context. Its antigen is still unknown. Using immunoSEQ multiplex PCR, the repertoire was profiled, and TCRdb retains in-frame clones only, with some absent. Of some 85,000 clones listed, around 86% are singletons. This entry belongs to a study of graft-versus-host responses after intestinal transplantation. For the study at large: Transplants given to recipients were multivisceral, liver-intestinal, or isolated intestinal. Points from the study as a whole: Recipient marrow harbored GvH clones, some of which surfaced first in ileum or blood.

The V and J ends lost 3 bases and 2 bases respectively, with 15 bases between them. CDR1 is SGHTA, CDR2 FQGNSA, per germline. The CDR3 is made up of 16 amino acids. Sequencing was performed on unstimulated CD8+ T cells sorted from spleen or lymph node cells, taken before transplant. The sequence was obtained from a human donor who was the organ donor for an intestinal transplant. V is TRBV7-2 and J is TRBJ2-3; possible D gene TRBD2, 7 bases. The CDR3 DNA follows: TGTGCCAGCAGCTTTGGGGGCGGGGGTAACACAGATACGCAGTATTTT. Translation: CASSFGGGGNTDTQYF.